This T cell receptor beta chain came from a study of control samples from healthy donors and cancer patients. Germline CDR1 and CDR2: LNHDA and SQIVND (reference sequence). This CDR3 is built from 14 residues. The ends lost 10 bases at V and 2 bases at J; junction bases unmatched: 7. Clones were read by immunoSEQ multiplex PCR, and TCRdb kept only the in-frame ones, dropping some. Here the sample spans 95,000 to 100,000 clones, roughly 91% being singletons. This TCR was sampled from a man between 25 and 39 years old in good health. The sequenced sample consisted of blood. The chain joins TRBV19 to TRBJ2-3, with 9 bases that match TRBD1. The CDR3 protein is CATLDRGFTDTQYF. In DNA form, the CDR3 reads TGTGCCACCCTAGACAGGGGGTTCACAGATACGCAGTATTTT.